A selection of T cell receptor beta chains follows, all from one sample in a study of tumor-infiltrating lymphocytes in oesophageal squamous cell carcinoma. TCRdb analysed the PCR reads with MiXCR anew, one entry per CDR3 protein. This table has 15,000 to 20,000 distinct CDR3 sequences, approximately 39% appearing once. Sequenced input: normal esophageal tissue next to the tumor. All receptors derive from a female donor with esophageal squamous cell carcinoma. Each CDR3 is given with its conserved first and last residue. A D gene is named only where the DNA matches it firmly. Where a row states a size, it is once, few, many or the class of an expanded clone; other rows omit it.

d_call,j_call,v_call,clone_size,cdr3_nt,cdr3_aa
NA,TRBJ2-4,TRBV7-2,many,TGTGCCAGCAGCTTAGGGACCGACAGAAACATTCAGTACTTC,CASSLGTDRNIQYF
NA,TRBJ2-2,TRBV6-1,many,TGTGCCAGCAGTTATACCATGGGACGAAACACCGGGGAGCTGTTTTTT,CASSYTMGRNTGELFF
NA,TRBJ2-1,TRBV10-1,NA,TGCGCCAGCAGCGATGGGGTAATGGAGCAGTTCTTC,CASSDGVMEQFF
TRBD1,TRBJ2-7,TRBV28,medium-sized,TGTGCCAGCAGTTTATTACAGGGGGCGCGGGAGCAGTACTTC,CASSLLQGAREQYF
NA,TRBJ2-7,TRBV28,many,TGTGCCAGCAGTTTATCAGGTCTCGGGATCTACGAGCAGTACTTC,CASSLSGLGIYEQYF
NA,TRBJ1-4,TRBV7-2,NA,TGTGCCAGCAGCGCCCGGGATCTGAATGAAAAACTGTTTTTT,CASSARDLNEKLFF
NA,TRBJ2-7,TRBV7-2,few,TGTGCCAGCAGCTTAGATGGCGGCACCTACGAGCAGTACTTC,CASSLDGGTYEQYF
NA,TRBJ1-5,TRBV6-1,NA,TGTGCCAGCAGACAGGCGTGGCCCCAGCATTTT,CASRQAWPQHF
NA,TRBJ2-3,TRBV7-6,few,TGTGCCAGCAGCTTAGCGGCAGATACGCAGTATTTT,CASSLAADTQYF
TRBD2,TRBJ2-3,TRBV7-4,NA,TGTGCCAGCAGCTTAGCTGGACTAGCGGGAGCGACAGATACGCAGTATTTT,CASSLAGLAGATDTQYF
TRBD1,TRBJ2-7,TRBV28,many,TGTGCCAGCGTCAAAGCAGGACAGGGCAGGGGTGAGCAGTACTTC,CASVKAGQGRGEQYF
TRBD1,TRBJ2-2,TRBV7-6,few,TGTGCCAGCAGCTTCGGACAGGGTTACACCGGGGAGCTGTTTTTT,CASSFGQGYTGELFF
NA,TRBJ1-1,TRBV12-3/TRBV12-4,many,TGTGCCAGCACTCCGCAAGGGGCGCCACCGAACACTGAAGCTTTCTTT,CASTPQGAPPNTEAFF
TRBD2,TRBJ2-1,TRBV6-5,NA,TGTGCCAGCAGGTCGGGAGTAGCGGGGGGGCAGGTCAATGAGCAGTTCTTC,CASRSGVAGGQVNEQFF
NA,TRBJ2-3,TRBV27,many,TGTGCCAGCAGTTCCTACAGGGATCATAGTGTGGATACGCAGTATTTT,CASSSYRDHSVDTQYF
TRBD1,TRBJ1-5,TRBV24-1,many,TGTGCCACCAGTGACCGGACAGGAAGGGAGGCCCAGCATTTT,CATSDRTGREAQHF
NA,TRBJ2-2,TRBV7-8,medium-sized,TGTGCCAGCAGCTTAAACCCGGGGACGAACACCGGGGAGCTGTTTTTT,CASSLNPGTNTGELFF
NA,TRBJ1-5,TRBV28,many,TGTGCCAGCAGTTTTCTCTGGACAGGCAATCAGCCCCAGCATTTT,CASSFLWTGNQPQHF
NA,TRBJ2-7,TRBV7-2,NA,TGTGCCAGCACCTTTCCCCCCAATGAGCAGTACTTC,CASTFPPNEQYF
NA,TRBJ2-3,TRBV7-6,once,TGTGCCAGCAGCGGGGGCTACACAGATACGCAGTATTTT,CASSGGYTDTQYF
TRBD1,TRBJ1-3,TRBV7-2,once,TGTGCCAGCAGCCCCAGACAGGGAGGAGGAAACACCATATATTTT,CASSPRQGGGNTIYF
TRBD2,TRBJ2-1,TRBV11-2,NA,TGTTCCAGCAGCTTACTAGCGTACTACAATGAGCAGTTCTTC,CSSSLLAYYNEQFF
TRBD2,TRBJ2-1,TRBV24-1,NA,TGTGCCACCAGTGATCCAGGACTAGCGGGAGCCTACAATGAGCAGTTCTTC,CATSDPGLAGAYNEQFF
NA,TRBJ2-1,TRBV7-6,NA,TGTGCCAGCAGCGAAAGTATTGCAGGTAGCTCCTACAATGAGCAGTTCTTC,CASSESIAGSSYNEQFF
TRBD2,TRBJ2-6,TRBV7-6,large,TGTGCCAGCAGCACCGGGACTAGAACCTCTGGGGCCAACGTCCTGACTTTC,CASSTGTRTSGANVLTF
NA,TRBJ2-1,TRBV7-6,NA,TGTGCCAGCAGCGGACGGCAGGGGAGGTACAATGAGCAGTTCTTC,CASSGRQGRYNEQFF
NA,TRBJ2-7,TRBV7-8,NA,TGTGCCAGCAGCCCCCGCTCGAGGTCCTACGAGCAGTACTTC,CASSPRSRSYEQYF
NA,TRBJ2-7,TRBV7-6,NA,TGTGCCAGCAGCTCAACAGAACGACCCTACGAGCAGTACTTC,CASSSTERPYEQYF
TRBD1,TRBJ2-1,TRBV7-6,many,TGTGCCAGCAGCCAGGGGGACCTCAATGAGCAGTTCTTC,CASSQGDLNEQFF
NA,TRBJ2-7,TRBV12-3/TRBV12-4,few,TGTGCCAGCAGTTTGGTTCAGGGCGTTTCCTACGAGCAGTACTTC,CASSLVQGVSYEQYF
NA,TRBJ2-3,TRBV7-6,few,TGTGCCAGCAGCCCCGGGCTGGGAGATACGCAGTATTTT,CASSPGLGDTQYF
TRBD1,TRBJ1-2,TRBV5-4,medium-sized,TGTGCCAGCAGCCTCGACAGGGGCTATGGCTACACCTTC,CASSLDRGYGYTF
NA,TRBJ1-6,TRBV6-1,few,TGTGCCAGCTCTCCTAAGGGGTTCTCCTATAATTCACCCCTCCACTTT,CASSPKGFSYNSPLHF
NA,TRBJ2-1,TRBV7-2,once,TGTGCCAGCAGCTTAAGCCCTAGTCCTTACAATGAGCAGTTCTTC,CASSLSPSPYNEQFF
NA,TRBJ2-6,TRBV10-2,many,TGCGCCAGCAGTGAGGCAGGGCTCAGCTCTGGGGCCAACGTCCTGACTTTC,CASSEAGLSSGANVLTF
TRBD1,TRBJ2-2,TRBV7-6,NA,TGTGCTAGCAGCTTGACAGGGGGCGACACCGGGGAGCTGTTTTTT,CASSLTGGDTGELFF
NA,TRBJ1-1,TRBV7-3,NA,TGTGCCAGCAGCTCGATCGGAGGGGCTGGGAACACTGAAGCTTTCTTT,CASSSIGGAGNTEAFF
NA,TRBJ2-1,TRBV12-3/TRBV12-4,NA,TGTGCCAGCAGTTTTAGGGGAAACAATGAGCAGTTCTTC,CASSFRGNNEQFF
TRBD1,TRBJ2-3,TRBV7-3,few,TGTGCCAGCAGCCCCTGGGACAGGGGAGCGGATACGCAGTATTTT,CASSPWDRGADTQYF
NA,TRBJ2-7,TRBV7-9,medium-sized,TGTGCCAGCAGCCCCCTGGGTAGCGAGCTCTACGAGCAGTACTTC,CASSPLGSELYEQYF
NA,TRBJ2-7,TRBV6-1,NA,TGTGCCAGCAGTGGTTGGGGGTTCTCCCACGAGCAGTACTTC,CASSGWGFSHEQYF
TRBD1,TRBJ1-2,TRBV12-3/TRBV12-4,NA,TGTGCCAGCAGTTTAGAACAGGGGTCAGGAGGCTACACCTTC,CASSLEQGSGGYTF
TRBD1,TRBJ1-2,TRBV11-2,many,TGTGCCAGCAGCTTAGTGGGGACAGCCTATGGCTACACCTTC,CASSLVGTAYGYTF
NA,TRBJ2-7,TRBV2,many,TGTGCCAGCTCCCGTTTTGGCAGCTCCTACGAGCAGTACTTC,CASSRFGSSYEQYF
NA,TRBJ2-2,TRBV6-1,few,TGTGCCAGCAGTGATTTCTCAGCTTACACCGGGGAGCTGTTTTTT,CASSDFSAYTGELFF
NA,TRBJ1-1,TRBV6-1,many,TGTGCCAGCACCGACCGAATCACCATGAACACTGAAGCTTTCTTT,CASTDRITMNTEAFF
TRBD1,TRBJ2-7,TRBV7-3,many,TGTGCCAGCAGCTTAAACTGGGGACAGGGAAACGAGCAGTACTTC,CASSLNWGQGNEQYF
TRBD1,TRBJ2-1,TRBV5-1,few,TGCGCCAGCAGCTTGCCGGGACAGGGGTACGAGCAGTTCTTC,CASSLPGQGYEQFF
NA,TRBJ2-1,TRBV11-2,few,TGTGCCAGCAGCTTAGGTAGCAGCGACAATGAGCAGTTCTTC,CASSLGSSDNEQFF
TRBD2,TRBJ2-3,TRBV3-1,NA,TGTGCCAGCAGCCCGGGACTAGCGGGAGCAGATACGCAGTATTTT,CASSPGLAGADTQYF
NA,TRBJ1-1,TRBV28,few,TGTGCCAGCAGTATACCCGGGTACTCCTACGAGCAGTACTTT,CASSIPGYSYEQYF
TRBD2,TRBJ2-1,TRBV4-2,many,TGTGCCAGCAGCCAAGATACGGGCGGGAGCGAGCAGTTCTTC,CASSQDTGGSEQFF
NA,TRBJ1-1,TRBV14,NA,TGTGCCAGCAGCCGTAGGAGGGGTAGTGAAGCTTTCTTT,CASSRRRGSEAFF
NA,TRBJ2-3,TRBV10-3,NA,TGTGCCATCGCGGTCGACAGCTCAGATACGCAGTATTTT,CAIAVDSSDTQYF
NA,TRBJ2-5,TRBV7-3,NA,TGTGCCAGCAGCTTCAGCGGTAACCAAGAGACCCAGTACTTC,CASSFSGNQETQYF
NA,TRBJ2-7,TRBV28,NA,TGTGCCAGCAGTTTATATGAACGGGAATCATACGAGCAGTACTTC,CASSLYERESYEQYF
NA,TRBJ2-1,TRBV7-3,medium-sized,TGTGCCAGCAGCCAGACGGGGGGCGGATACAATGAGCAGTTCTTC,CASSQTGGGYNEQFF
NA,TRBJ2-2,TRBV27,few,TGTGCCAGTAAGGTATTAGCGAGAAACACCGGGGAGCTGTTTTTT,CASKVLARNTGELFF
TRBD2,TRBJ2-1,TRBV6-2/TRBV6-3,NA,TGTGCCAGCAACCTTAGCGGGAGCAGGTCCTACAATGAGCAGTTCTTC,CASNLSGSRSYNEQFF